Detailed here is one T cell receptor (beta chain). Its target is not known. Primers included in the PCR were 60 Vbeta and 13 Jbeta primers. The data were produced by immunoSEQ multiplex PCR, yet TCRdb's version contains in-frame clones alone and is incomplete. The table records around 180,000 clones, about 80% of them present only once. The sample is drawn from a study of cytomegalovirus exposure and HLA in healthy donors. Across the whole study: A prior study identified some 100 million unique TCR beta sequences from some 180 million T cells.

This CDR3 spans 13 amino acids. Germline values: CDR1 SEHNR, CDR2 FQNEAQ (reference sequence). V was trimmed by 7 bases and J by 4 bases, leaving 13 bases between them. Study conclusions and caveats: Sequence variants that were highly shared formed a cluster that was likely a sequencing artifact. The presence/absence work took it that sequencing depth was about the same across donors. Common viral pathogens seemed to be connected with several of the most significant clusters, according to a later analysis.

This chain joins TRBV7-9 and TRBJ1-2; the D gene is possibly TRBD1 (5 bases). The receptor comes from a young man in good health and CMV-seropositive. The sequencing input was PBMCs. CDR3 bases: TGTGCCAGCACCCGGGGCGGGGTCTATGGCTACACCTTC. Residues: CASTRGGVYGYTF.